A selection of T cell receptor beta chains follows, all from one sample in a study of blood T cell repertoires in COVID-19. Profiling relied on immunoSEQ multiplex PCR, and the TCRdb table lists in-frame clones only, not all of them. The sample includes roughly 280,000 clones, 70% to 90% of them seen just once. The specimen was peripheral blood. The receptors stem from a woman in her 70s with acute or convalescent COVID-19. Each CDR3 is given with its conserved first and last residue. Each record gives: V gene, D gene, clone size, J gene, CDR3 protein, CDR3 DNA. D genes are given only for firm matches. Clone size, where shown, is once, few, many, or a class for clones that have expanded.

v_call: TRBV2
d_call: TRBD2
clone_size: NA
j_call: TRBJ2-3
cdr3_aa: CASRVRTGGTDTQYF
cdr3_nt: TGTGCCAGCAGAGTGAGGACGGGGGGAACAGATACGCAGTATTTT

v_call: TRBV12-1
d_call: NA
clone_size: NA
j_call: TRBJ2-1
cdr3_aa: CASSFGAGGGEQFF
cdr3_nt: TGTGCCAGCAGCTTTGGGGCAGGGGGAGGAGAGCAGTTCTTC

v_call: TRBV2
d_call: TRBD1
clone_size: NA
j_call: TRBJ2-3
cdr3_aa: CASSLDRASTDTQYF
cdr3_nt: TGTGCCAGCAGTTTGGACAGGGCTAGCACAGATACGCAGTATTTT

v_call: TRBV30
d_call: NA
clone_size: NA
j_call: TRBJ1-5
cdr3_aa: CAWSGGLQAQPQHF
cdr3_nt: TGTGCCTGGAGTGGGGGTTTACAGGCACAGCCCCAGCATTTT

v_call: TRBV5-5
d_call: NA
clone_size: NA
j_call: TRBJ1-5
cdr3_aa: CASSLGGINQPQHF
cdr3_nt: TGTGCCAGCAGCTTGGGCGGAATCAATCAGCCCCAGCATTTT

v_call: TRBV10-2
d_call: NA
clone_size: NA
j_call: TRBJ2-2
cdr3_aa: CASSGTYSGELFF
cdr3_nt: TGCGCCAGCAGTGGAACATATTCCGGGGAGCTGTTTTTT

v_call: TRBV2
d_call: NA
clone_size: NA
j_call: TRBJ2-2
cdr3_aa: CASTPGGSGGNTGELFF
cdr3_nt: TGTGCCAGCACCCCAGGGGGGAGCGGGGGGAACACCGGGGAGCTGTTTTTT

v_call: TRBV12-3/TRBV12-4
d_call: TRBD2
clone_size: NA
j_call: TRBJ2-5
cdr3_aa: CASRLAGRETQYF
cdr3_nt: TGTGCCAGCAGGTTAGCGGGGCGAGAGACCCAGTACTTC

v_call: TRBV7-9
d_call: NA
clone_size: NA
j_call: TRBJ1-2
cdr3_aa: CASSSLRGDSYGYTF
cdr3_nt: TGTGCCAGCAGCTCTCTCAGGGGCGACTCCTATGGCTACACCTTC

v_call: TRBV6-2/TRBV6-3
d_call: NA
clone_size: once
j_call: TRBJ1-2
cdr3_aa: CASSSPATTGLYGYTF
cdr3_nt: TGTGCCAGCAGTAGCCCCGCAACGACAGGCCTCTATGGCTACACCTTC

v_call: TRBV25-1
d_call: NA
clone_size: few
j_call: TRBJ2-1
cdr3_aa: CASSDRREQFF
cdr3_nt: TGTGCCAGCAGTGACAGAAGAGAGCAGTTCTTC

v_call: TRBV6-5
d_call: TRBD1
clone_size: NA
j_call: TRBJ1-4
cdr3_aa: CASRPTGEEKLFF
cdr3_nt: TGTGCCAGCAGACCAACAGGGGAGGAAAAACTGTTTTTT

v_call: TRBV29-1
d_call: TRBD1
clone_size: NA
j_call: TRBJ1-2
cdr3_aa: CSVDGTGEGYTF
cdr3_nt: TGCAGCGTTGACGGGACAGGGGAGGGCTACACCTTC

v_call: TRBV10-3
d_call: NA
clone_size: NA
j_call: TRBJ2-7
cdr3_aa: CAISDLWRLRTDSRPEQYF
cdr3_nt: TGTGCCATCAGTGATCTTTGGCGTCTCCGGACTGATAGTCGGCCCGAGCAGTACTTC

v_call: TRBV6-5
d_call: TRBD1
clone_size: few
j_call: TRBJ1-2
cdr3_aa: CASGGQGRYGYTF
cdr3_nt: TGTGCCAGCGGGGGACAGGGACGATATGGCTACACCTTC

v_call: TRBV5-1
d_call: TRBD1
clone_size: NA
j_call: TRBJ2-7
cdr3_aa: CASSLPDVTGGEQYF
cdr3_nt: TGCGCCAGCAGCCTTCCTGATGTTACAGGGGGCGAGCAGTACTTC

v_call: TRBV7-2
d_call: NA
clone_size: NA
j_call: TRBJ2-1
cdr3_aa: CASSSGSRHNEQFF
cdr3_nt: TGTGCCAGCAGCTCGGGGTCCCGCCACAATGAGCAGTTCTTC

v_call: TRBV7-2
d_call: TRBD2
clone_size: NA
j_call: TRBJ2-1
cdr3_aa: CASSLSTSGGSPQFF
cdr3_nt: TGTGCCAGCAGCTTATCGACTAGCGGGGGTTCCCCACAGTTCTTC

v_call: TRBV12-3/TRBV12-4
d_call: NA
clone_size: NA
j_call: TRBJ1-5
cdr3_aa: CASSRDYQPQHF
cdr3_nt: TGTGCCAGCAGTAGGGACTATCAGCCCCAGCATTTT

v_call: TRBV10-1
d_call: NA
clone_size: NA
j_call: TRBJ2-3
cdr3_aa: CASKSRADTQYF
cdr3_nt: TGCGCCAGCAAGTCGAGGGCAGATACGCAGTATTTT

v_call: TRBV28
d_call: NA
clone_size: NA
j_call: TRBJ1-1
cdr3_aa: CASSLITGNTEAFF
cdr3_nt: TGTGCCAGCAGTCTTATCACAGGGAACACTGAAGCTTTCTTT

v_call: TRBV4-1
d_call: NA
clone_size: NA
j_call: TRBJ1-2
cdr3_aa: CASSQALRGRRNYGYTF
cdr3_nt: TGCGCCAGCAGCCAAGCGCTCCGCGGGCGCAGAAACTATGGCTACACCTTC

v_call: TRBV4-1
d_call: TRBD2
clone_size: NA
j_call: TRBJ2-5
cdr3_aa: CASSQVTSGGQETQYF
cdr3_nt: TGCGCCAGCAGCCAAGTAACTAGCGGGGGACAAGAGACCCAGTACTTC

v_call: TRBV10-3
d_call: NA
clone_size: NA
j_call: TRBJ1-5
cdr3_aa: CAISERRPQATAYSNQPQHF
cdr3_nt: TGTGCCATCAGTGAAAGAAGACCACAGGCAACCGCCTATAGCAATCAGCCCCAGCATTTT

v_call: TRBV5-1
d_call: NA
clone_size: NA
j_call: TRBJ1-3
cdr3_aa: CASSFWGAESGNTIYF
cdr3_nt: TGCGCCAGCAGCTTCTGGGGCGCTGAATCTGGAAACACCATATATTTT

v_call: TRBV29-1
d_call: NA
clone_size: NA
j_call: TRBJ1-1
cdr3_aa: CSVGLRSGGAFF
cdr3_nt: TGCAGCGTTGGGCTCAGGTCCGGGGGAGCTTTCTTT

v_call: TRBV19
d_call: TRBD1
clone_size: NA
j_call: TRBJ1-1
cdr3_aa: CASGYRGPEAFF
cdr3_nt: TGTGCCAGTGGATACAGGGGCCCTGAAGCTTTCTTT

v_call: TRBV12-5
d_call: TRBD1
clone_size: once
j_call: TRBJ1-2
cdr3_aa: CASEGQTANYGYTF
cdr3_nt: TGTGCTAGTGAGGGACAGACCGCTAACTATGGCTACACCTTC

v_call: TRBV2
d_call: NA
clone_size: NA
j_call: TRBJ1-4
cdr3_aa: CASMRETNEKLFF
cdr3_nt: TGTGCCAGCATGAGAGAAACTAATGAAAAACTGTTTTTT

v_call: TRBV3-1/TRBV3-2
d_call: TRBD2
clone_size: NA
j_call: TRBJ2-5
cdr3_aa: CASSLGTSGQETQYF
cdr3_nt: TGTGCCAGCAGCCTCGGGACTAGCGGGCAAGAGACCCAGTACTTC

v_call: TRBV9
d_call: NA
clone_size: once
j_call: TRBJ1-6
cdr3_aa: CASSALDSKNSPLHF
cdr3_nt: TGTGCCAGCAGCGCCTTGGACAGTAAAAATTCACCCCTCCACTTT

v_call: TRBV4-1
d_call: TRBD2
clone_size: NA
j_call: TRBJ2-2
cdr3_aa: CASSQGRRGAAGELFF
cdr3_nt: TGCGCCAGCAGCCAAGGAAGGCGGGGGGCCGCCGGGGAGCTGTTTTTT

v_call: TRBV3-1/TRBV3-2
d_call: NA
clone_size: NA
j_call: TRBJ1-2
cdr3_aa: CASSQEGNLGGYTF
cdr3_nt: TGTGCCAGCAGCCAAGAGGGCAACCTGGGCGGCTACACCTTC

v_call: TRBV9
d_call: NA
clone_size: NA
j_call: TRBJ1-2
cdr3_aa: CASSVATHWGGADYGYTF
cdr3_nt: TGTGCCAGCAGCGTAGCTACTCACTGGGGAGGGGCAGACTATGGCTACACCTTC

v_call: TRBV3-1/TRBV3-2
d_call: TRBD1
clone_size: NA
j_call: TRBJ1-4
cdr3_aa: CASSQGTVGKLFF
cdr3_nt: TGTGCCAGCAGCCAGGGGACAGTCGGAAAACTGTTTTTT

v_call: TRBV19
d_call: TRBD1
clone_size: NA
j_call: TRBJ1-5
cdr3_aa: CASKGTGFNQPQHF
cdr3_nt: TGTGCCAGTAAAGGGACAGGGTTTAATCAGCCCCAGCATTTT

v_call: TRBV3-1/TRBV3-2
d_call: TRBD1
clone_size: few
j_call: TRBJ1-6
cdr3_aa: CASSSTPGTGESPLHF
cdr3_nt: TGTGCCAGCAGTTCGACCCCCGGGACAGGGGAGTCACCCCTCCACTTT

v_call: TRBV25-1
d_call: NA
clone_size: NA
j_call: TRBJ1-3
cdr3_aa: CASSDSGARLSSGNTIYF
cdr3_nt: TGTGCCAGCAGTGACTCAGGGGCCCGACTTAGCTCTGGAAACACCATATATTTT

v_call: TRBV5-4
d_call: NA
clone_size: NA
j_call: TRBJ1-4
cdr3_aa: CASSIGGATNEKLFF
cdr3_nt: TGTGCCAGCAGTATCGGGGGGGCAACTAATGAAAAACTGTTTTTT

v_call: TRBV19
d_call: NA
clone_size: once
j_call: TRBJ1-4
cdr3_aa: CASKEEPANEKLFF
cdr3_nt: TGTGCCAGTAAGGAGGAGCCCGCAAATGAAAAACTGTTTTTT

v_call: TRBV5-5
d_call: TRBD1
clone_size: NA
j_call: TRBJ1-4
cdr3_aa: CASSLRDRGLVVEKLFF
cdr3_nt: TGTGCCAGCAGCTTGCGGGACAGGGGTCTAGTAGTTGAAAAACTGTTTTTT

v_call: TRBV27
d_call: NA
clone_size: once
j_call: TRBJ1-5
cdr3_aa: CASSPRPPGDGNQPQHF
cdr3_nt: TGTGCCAGCAGTCCCCGGCCGCCGGGGGACGGCAATCAGCCCCAGCATTTT

v_call: TRBV2
d_call: NA
clone_size: NA
j_call: TRBJ1-6
cdr3_aa: CASSSGASPLHF
cdr3_nt: TGTGCCAGCAGTTCGGGAGCCTCACCCCTCCACTTT

v_call: TRBV5-1
d_call: NA
clone_size: NA
j_call: TRBJ2-2
cdr3_aa: CASSLGRAVGELFF
cdr3_nt: TGCGCCAGCAGCTTGGGAAGAGCGGTCGGGGAGCTGTTTTTT

v_call: TRBV29-1
d_call: TRBD1
clone_size: NA
j_call: TRBJ1-5
cdr3_aa: CSDGRDRNDRGVNQPQHF
cdr3_nt: TGCAGCGATGGCCGGGACAGGAACGACCGCGGGGTGAACCAGCCCCAGCATTTT

v_call: TRBV3-1/TRBV3-2
d_call: NA
clone_size: NA
j_call: TRBJ2-5
cdr3_aa: CASSQNAGRETQYF
cdr3_nt: TGTGCCAGCAGCCAAAATGCAGGGAGGGAGACCCAGTACTTC

v_call: TRBV11-2
d_call: NA
clone_size: NA
j_call: TRBJ1-1
cdr3_aa: CASSPQLAVNTEAFF
cdr3_nt: TGTGCCAGCAGCCCCCAGCTCGCGGTGAACACTGAAGCTTTCTTT